Shown below are 20 T cell receptor beta chains from a single sample sequenced in a study of T cells after yellow fever vaccination (dated by TCRdb to the late 2010s). What this sample's treatment or condition label stands for: live attenuated yellow fever vaccine strain. The method behind the library was 5' RACE. This sample was sequenced with an Illumina HiSeq 2500. The public reads were reanalyzed by TCRdb: fastp trimming at Q25, MiXCR alignment, in-frame beta chains only. Identical CDR3 protein sequences are pooled into one entry, listed with their most common genes and DNA. The sample table lists over 45,000 distinct CDR3 sequences, approximately 7% of them with a count of one. The top ten clonotypes cover 40% of the sample. The sequences come from CD8+ T cells sorted from PBMCs, collected on the day of the first yellow fever vaccination. These receptors originate from a young man who received the YFV17D yellow fever vaccine.

Many counts were recorded for this clonotype. V and J are TRBV3-1 and TRBJ2-5; TRBD2 might be the D (7 bases). Germline V gene sequence: CDR1 LGHDT, CDR2 YNNKEL (reference sequence). This CDR3 has 16 amino acids. The V gene lost 0 bases and the J gene lost 5 bases, with 16 bases spanning the gap. The CDR3 is CASSQDRGAVWETQYF. CDR3 sequence (DNA): TGTGCCAGCAGCCAAGATCGGGGGGCTGTGTGGGAGACCCAGTACTTC.

This clonotype was counted a few times. V gene TRBV20-1 combines with J gene TRBJ2-7, with a weak D call TRBD1 (5 bases). The CDR3 spans 14 residues. V was trimmed by 5 bases and J by 0 bases, leaving 14 bases between them. The germline CDR1 and CDR2 sequences are DFQATT and SNEGSKA (reference sequence). Here the CDR3 reads CSALGLLSSYEQYF. The CDR3 region has the DNA TGCAGTGCTCTGGGGCTCCTAAGCTCCTACGAGCAGTACTTC.

The chain joins TRBV19 to TRBJ2-7, with TRBD1 matching over 8 bases. Germline V gives CDR1 LNHDA, CDR2 SQIVND (reference sequence). This CDR3 has 14 amino acids. With 4 bases clipped from V and 1 base from J, the junction kept 3 bases outside the gene matches. The CDR3 DNA follows: TGTGCCAGTAGTAGCACAGGGGGGTCCTACGAGCAGTACTTC. Translation: CASSSTGGSYEQYF.

This clonotype appeared many times. The CDR3 nucleotides are TGCAGTGCGGGGACAGCCACTAATGAAAAACTGTTTTTT. It encodes CSAGTATNEKLFF. The chain couples TRBV20-1 to TRBJ1-4, with 7 bases lining up with TRBD1. With 6 bases clipped from V and 2 bases from J, the junction kept 3 bases outside the gene matches. Germline values: CDR1 DFQATT, CDR2 SNEGSKA (reference sequence). The CDR3 extends over 13 amino acids.

This clonotype occurred a few times. The V and J genes are TRBV27 and TRBJ2-2; 7 nucleotides match TRBD1. Germline V gene lookup returns CDR1 MNHEY and CDR2 SMNVEV (reference sequence). The CDR3 covers 15 residues. Trimming at V came to 6 bases and at J to 4 bases, leaving 8 bases not matched to a gene. CDR3 DNA sequence: TGTGCCAGCAGGGCTAACAGGGGCCCCACCGGGGAGCTGTTTTTT. Translating gives CASRANRGPTGELFF.

This clonotype has just a few counts. At one end the junction does not follow the germline gene, possibly because of a read error. This sequence joins TRBV7-3 and TRBJ2-1; D is unclear. The CDR3 runs to 14 residues. Germline CDR1 and CDR2: SGHTA and FQGTGA. The CDR3 is CASSLNPDSNEQLF. The DNA of the CDR3 is TGTGCCAGCAGCTTAAACCCAGACTCCAATGAGCAGTTATTC. The full variable domain, its missing parts supplied by reference TRBV7-3 and TRBJ2-1, is GAGVSQTPSNKVTEKGKYVELRCDPISGHTALYWYRQSLGQGPEFLIYFQGTGAADDSGLPNDRFFAVRPEGSVSTLKIQRTERGDSAVYLCASSLNPDSNEQLFGPGTRLTVL.

Ten or more counts support this clonotype. The chain carries TRBV25-1 and TRBJ2-2; D is undetermined. CDR1 is MGHDK and CDR2 is SYGVNS in the germline V gene. This CDR3 spans 13 amino acids. Trimming shortened V by 7 bases and J by 5 bases, and 11 bases separated the two germline ends. CDR3 in DNA: TGTGCCAGCAAGGAAACAGCTACCGGGGAGCTGTTTTTT. It translates to CASKETATGELFF.

This clonotype was recorded a few times. The chain recombines TRBV7-9 with TRBJ1-6; D call uncertain. The ends were cut back, 5 bases at V and 6 bases at J, with 14 bases in the middle. Per germline, CDR1 SEHNR and CDR2 FQNEAQ (reference sequence). The CDR3 totals 15 residues. CDR3 DNA: TGTGCCAGCAGCCTCAGTCTGGTGGCTAATTCACCCCTCCACTTT. Amino acids: CASSLSLVANSPLHF.

The sample holds a few counts of this clonotype. The V and J genes are TRBV6-1 and TRBJ1-4; D unresolved. V gave up 5 bases and J gave up 5 bases, with 9 bases separating them. CDR3 size: 13 residues. Germline CDR1 is MNHNS and CDR2 is SASEGT. CDR3 sequence reads: CASSRTENEKLFF. In DNA form, the CDR3 reads TGTGCCAGCAGTAGGACTGAGAATGAAAAACTGTTTTTT.

V usage is TRBV7-2 and J usage is TRBJ2-7; 9 bases fit TRBD1. J lost 0 bases, V lost 3 bases, and 3 bases had no gene match. The CDR3 runs 15 residues. Germline CDR1 reads SGHTA; CDR2 reads FQGNSA. The CDR3 loop reads CASSLGTGSSYEQYV. Here the CDR3 DNA reads TGTGCCAGCAGCTTGGGGACAGGGAGCTCCTACGAGCAGTACGTC.

This clonotype was counted ten times or more. The chain links TRBV6-6 to TRBJ2-1, with no clear D. Germline V gives CDR1 MNHNY, CDR2 SVGAGI (reference sequence). V dropped 6 bases and J dropped 10 bases, with 13 bases sitting between them. The CDR3 has 12 amino acids. The CDR3 coding sequence is TGTGCCAGCAGCCCCGCTATTCGAGAGCAGTTCTTC. Translating gives CASSPAIREQFF.

Only a few counts were recorded for this clonotype. The V call is TRBV11-1, the J call TRBJ2-1; TRBD2 aligns across 7 bases. The CDR3 is 18 amino acids. V lost 5 bases, J lost 0 bases, and 13 bases stayed unmatched. The germline CDR1 and CDR2 sequences are SGHAT and FQDESV (reference sequence). The CDR3 coding sequence is TGTGCCAGCAGCCTCTACGACTGGGGGGGGAGCTCCTACAATGAGCAGTTCTTC. Translating it yields CASSLYDWGGSSYNEQFF.

This clonotype showed up many times. The chain links TRBV10-1 to TRBJ2-7; D is tentatively TRBD1 or TRBD2 (6 bases each). V dropped 6 bases and J dropped 2 bases, with 14 bases sitting between them. Germline values: CDR1 WNHNN, CDR2 SYGVQD (reference sequence). The CDR3 contains 14 residues. CDR3 nucleotide sequence: TGCGCCAGCAGCGCCGCGGGACACCCCTACGAGCAGTACTTC. It translates to CASSAAGHPYEQYF.

This clonotype has only a few counts. This sequence joins TRBV4-1 and TRBJ2-1, with D tentatively TRBD1 (5 bases). The CDR3 contains 13 residues. Looked up from germline, CDR1 is MGHRA and CDR2 is YSYEKL. Between the trimmed V and J ends, which lost 4 bases and 6 bases, there was a span of 10 bases. The CDR3 protein is CASSRSTVNEQFF. CDR3 sequence (DNA): TGCGCCAGCAGCCGTTCGACAGTCAATGAGCAGTTCTTC.

This clonotype was observed at least ten times. The genes are TRBV27 and TRBJ2-7; 7 bases agree with TRBD2. The germline gives CDR1 MNHEY, CDR2 SMNVEV (reference sequence). CDR3 length: 14 residues. With 5 bases clipped from V and 4 bases from J, the junction kept 8 bases outside the gene matches. The CDR3 nucleotides are TGTGCCAGCAGTACGCTACGGGAGGCGTACGAGCAGTACGTC. This codes for CASSTLREAYEQYV.

This chain connects TRBV6-2 or TRBV6-3 to TRBJ1-5, with no clear D. The CDR3 is 17 amino acids. Trimming pared 2 bases from V and 3 bases from J, leaving 17 bases between. Germline V CDR1 and CDR2: MNHEY, SVGEGT. The CDR3 is CASSYRRPRTANQPQHF. DNA for the CDR3: TGTGCCAGCAGTTACCGCCGACCTAGAACAGCCAATCAGCCCCAGCATTTT.

This sequence joins TRBV5-6 and TRBJ2-3; TRBD2 agrees at 13 bases. The CDR3 is 16 residues long. J was trimmed by 2 bases and V by 3 bases; bases with no gene match: 3. Germline CDR1 is SGHDT and CDR2 is YYEEEE. The CDR3 sequence is CASSWGLAGYTDTQYF. The CDR3 DNA is TGTGCCAGCAGCTGGGGACTAGCGGGGTACACAGATACGCAGTATTTT.

The genes are TRBV6-1 and TRBJ2-5; no firm D call. The ends were cut back, 4 bases at V and 5 bases at J, with 17 bases in the middle. The CDR3 totals 15 residues. Germline values: CDR1 MNHNS, CDR2 SASEGT. The CDR3 spells CASSAWTSPGETQYF. Here the CDR3 DNA reads TGTGCCAGCAGTGCCTGGACCAGCCCGGGTGAGACCCAGTACTTC.

Ten or more counts support this clonotype. This rearrangement joins TRBV27 to TRBJ1-4; D gene unclear. CDR3 size: 14 residues. CDR1 and CDR2 (germline): MNHEY, SMNVEV (reference sequence). Trimming left V 7 bases short and J 5 bases short, with 14 bases between. The CDR3 is CASKPAGLNEKLFF. Here the CDR3 DNA reads TGTGCCAGCAAACCGGCCGGCCTAAATGAAAAACTGTTTTTT.

The V and J genes are TRBV4-1 and TRBJ2-5; D call uncertain. V gave up 4 bases and J gave up 0 bases, with 15 bases separating them. The V gene's germline CDR1 is MGHRA and CDR2 YSYEKL. This CDR3 contains 16 residues. CDR3 residues: CASSLLGLQDQETQYF. The CDR3 nucleotides are TGCGCCAGCAGCCTCCTCGGGCTCCAGGACCAAGAGACCCAGTACTTC.